These T cell receptor beta chains were read from a single sample in a study of blood T cell repertoires in COVID-19. The protocol was immunoSEQ multiplex PCR, while the TCRdb copy is restricted to in-frame clones and leaves out a portion. The repertoire holds about 13,000 clones, 86% seen once, with 45% to 60% in the top ten. The sample comprised peripheral blood. Receptors were obtained from a man older than 75 with acute or convalescent COVID-19. CDR3s include the opening cysteine and the closing phenylalanine or tryptophan. Fields, in order: V gene, clone size, D gene, J gene, CDR3 DNA, CDR3 protein. The D gene is left open where the match is weak. Clone size is stated in some rows and not others, as once, few, many or a class when expanded.

V: TRBV6-5; size: few; D: NA; J: TRBJ2-7; DNA: TGTGCCAGCACCTCTCCCGGGGTCTACGAGCAGTACTTC; CDR3: CASTSPGVYEQYF
V: TRBV29-1; size: NA; D: NA; J: TRBJ1-1; DNA: TGCAGCGTGGCCGCAGGTTACACTGAAGCTTTCTTT; CDR3: CSVAAGYTEAFF
V: TRBV11-3; size: medium-sized; D: TRBD1; J: TRBJ1-2; DNA: TGTGCCAGCAGCTTACAGGGGGACGGCTACACCTTC; CDR3: CASSLQGDGYTF
V: TRBV4-1; size: NA; D: NA; J: TRBJ1-4; DNA: TGCGCCAGCAGCCATGTCTCTTTCGGGCGGGTTAATGAAAAACTGTTTTTT; CDR3: CASSHVSFGRVNEKLFF
V: TRBV6-6; size: NA; D: NA; J: TRBJ2-6; DNA: TGTGCCAGCAGTTACTCGACAACTGGGGCCAACGTCCTGACTTTC; CDR3: CASSYSTTGANVLTF
V: TRBV2; size: NA; D: TRBD1; J: TRBJ1-3; DNA: TGTGCCAGTACGTGGGACAGGGAAGGAAACACCATATATTTT; CDR3: CASTWDREGNTIYF
V: TRBV4-1; size: NA; D: TRBD1; J: TRBJ1-2; DNA: TGCGCCAGCAGCCAAGATCCTACAGGGGGAGGCCCTGGCTACACCTTC; CDR3: CASSQDPTGGGPGYTF
V: TRBV6-5; size: NA; D: NA; J: TRBJ1-2; DNA: TGTGCCAGCAGTCCAGGATATGGTGGCTACACCTTC; CDR3: CASSPGYGGYTF
V: TRBV10-2; size: NA; D: TRBD2; J: TRBJ2-1; DNA: TGCGCCAGCAGTGAGTCCCGGACTAGCGTGAGTTACAATGAGCAGTTCTTC; CDR3: CASSESRTSVSYNEQFF
V: TRBV6-5; size: NA; D: TRBD1; J: TRBJ1-2; DNA: TGTGCCAGCAGACTTACCTACAGGGGTGGCTATGGCTACACCTTC; CDR3: CASRLTYRGGYGYTF
V: TRBV5-8; size: NA; D: TRBD1; J: TRBJ1-6; DNA: TGTGCCAGCAGCCGTGACAGGGTTAATTCACCCCTCCACTTT; CDR3: CASSRDRVNSPLHF
V: TRBV18; size: NA; D: NA; J: TRBJ2-2; DNA: TGTGCCAGCTCGCCTCGGGACACATCCTACACCGGGGAGCTGTTTTTT; CDR3: CASSPRDTSYTGELFF
V: TRBV7-3; size: NA; D: NA; J: TRBJ2-6; DNA: TGTGCCAGCAGCTACCACAGGGAGACCAACGTCCTGACTTTC; CDR3: CASSYHRETNVLTF
V: TRBV5-6; size: NA; D: TRBD2; J: TRBJ2-7; DNA: TGTGCCAGCAGCTACCGGGGCGGGGAGGGCTGGGAGCAGTACTTC; CDR3: CASSYRGGEGWEQYF
V: TRBV3-1/TRBV3-2; size: NA; D: NA; J: TRBJ1-4; DNA: TGTGCCAGCAGCCGCACGTGGCGAGGTGAAAAACTGTTTTTT; CDR3: CASSRTWRGEKLFF
V: TRBV6-5; size: NA; D: TRBD2; J: TRBJ2-5; DNA: TGTGCCAGCAGACGACTTAGCGGGAGGGAGACCCAGTACTTC; CDR3: CASRRLSGRETQYF
V: TRBV6-5; size: NA; D: TRBD1; J: TRBJ2-1; DNA: TGTGCCAGCAGGCACCGACAGGGCAATGAGCAGTTCTTC; CDR3: CASRHRQGNEQFF
V: TRBV7-9; size: few; D: TRBD1; J: TRBJ2-7; DNA: TGTGCCAGCAGCTCCTCGGACAGGCCCTACGAGCAGTACTTC; CDR3: CASSSSDRPYEQYF
V: TRBV4-1; size: NA; D: TRBD1; J: TRBJ2-7; DNA: TGCGCCAGCAGCCAAGTGGGACAGGGGGGAACCTCCTACGAGCAGTACTTC; CDR3: CASSQVGQGGTSYEQYF
V: TRBV18; size: NA; D: NA; J: TRBJ1-3; DNA: TGTGCCAGCTCACCCTCCGCGGCCCCTGACGGAAACACCATATATTTT; CDR3: CASSPSAAPDGNTIYF
V: TRBV18; size: once; D: TRBD2; J: TRBJ2-1; DNA: TGTGCCAGCTCACGGATGAGCGGGAATAGTCGAGGTGAGCAGTTCTTC; CDR3: CASSRMSGNSRGEQFF
V: TRBV19; size: NA; D: NA; J: TRBJ2-7; DNA: TGTGCCAGTAGTATCAGTGTTGGGCTCCCATACGAGCAGTACTTC; CDR3: CASSISVGLPYEQYF
V: TRBV5-8; size: NA; D: NA; J: TRBJ1-6; DNA: TGTGCCAGCAGCCGCCAGAAGGGGAGGTATTCACCCCTCCACTTT; CDR3: CASSRQKGRYSPLHF
V: TRBV6-1; size: NA; D: NA; J: TRBJ2-7; DNA: TGTGCCAGCAGTGAATGGTCCAAGGACAAGACCTACGAGCAGTACTTC; CDR3: CASSEWSKDKTYEQYF
V: TRBV11-2; size: NA; D: TRBD2; J: TRBJ2-5; DNA: TGTGCCAGCAGCCGGGGGGGCGGAGAGACCCAGTACTTC; CDR3: CASSRGGGETQYF
V: TRBV7-3; size: few; D: TRBD1; J: TRBJ1-2; DNA: TGTGCCAGCAGCCGGGACAGTGGCTATGGCTACACCTTC; CDR3: CASSRDSGYGYTF
V: TRBV27; size: few; D: NA; J: TRBJ2-2; DNA: TGTGCCAGCAGTGTCCGACAGAACACCGGGGAGCTGTTTTTT; CDR3: CASSVRQNTGELFF
V: TRBV2; size: NA; D: TRBD2; J: TRBJ2-3; DNA: TGTGCCAGCAGTGCCCTCCTAGCGGGAGGGATCACAGATACGCAGTATTTT; CDR3: CASSALLAGGITDTQYF
V: TRBV5-1; size: NA; D: TRBD2; J: TRBJ2-7; DNA: TGCGCCAGCAGCTGGACTAGCGGGGACGACGAGCAGTACTTC; CDR3: CASSWTSGDDEQYF
V: TRBV30; size: NA; D: TRBD1; J: TRBJ1-2; DNA: TGTGCCTGGAGGATTCCGGGACAGGGACCCTACACCTTC; CDR3: CAWRIPGQGPYTF
V: TRBV6-5; size: once; D: NA; J: TRBJ2-2; DNA: TGTGCCAGCATTCGACAGGCTCGTAGCACCGGGGAGCTGTTTTTT; CDR3: CASIRQARSTGELFF
V: TRBV11-2; size: NA; D: TRBD1; J: TRBJ1-5; DNA: TGTGCCAGCAGTACCGGGACAGGGGATGGACAGCCCCAGCATTTT; CDR3: CASSTGTGDGQPQHF
V: TRBV2; size: NA; D: NA; J: TRBJ1-3; DNA: TGTGCCAGCAGTCGGAGGCAACCGTCTGGAAACACCATATATTTT; CDR3: CASSRRQPSGNTIYF